The source of this TCR beta chain is a study of T cell responses to AZD1222 COVID-19 vaccine. Sequencing was performed with immunoSEQ multiplex PCR; in TCRdb, only in-frame clones are kept and a portion is missing. The sample has about 140,000 clones; about 90% are singletons. This CDR3 comprises 15 residues. Trimming cost V 5 bases and J 6 bases, with 17 bases left between them. CDR1 is MDHEN, CDR2 SYDVKM, per germline. This specimen was peripheral blood, taken 28 days after the second dose of the MenACWY control vaccine. The TCR was taken from an adult who received the MenACWY meningococcal vaccine as a control. V gene TRBV28 combines with J gene TRBJ2-4, with TRBD1 as a possible D gene (5 bases). CDR3 residues: CASSGPLGPVNIQYF. The CDR3 coding sequence is TGTGCCAGCAGTGGCCCGTTGGGGCCTGTAAACATTCAGTACTTC.